This TCR beta chain is from a study of T-cell memory formation after mild COVID-19. TCRdb recomputed calls from the 5' RACE reads with MiXCR, one row per CDR3 protein. This sample carries some 440,000 distinct CDR3 sequences, about 23% of them seen once, and the ten largest clones take around an eighth. This clonotype appeared many times. Germline V gene sequence: CDR1 KGHSH, CDR2 LQKENI. V shed 3 bases and J 6 bases; nucleotides not matched to a gene: 8. The length of the CDR3 is 15 residues. The sample was PBMCs or a T cell subset sorted from them (not recorded which). The chain couples TRBV18 to TRBJ2-1; 7 bases are shared with TRBD1. The clonotype was recovered from an adult woman who had mild COVID-19 (a few samples of this study predate the infection). Cell type and time point are not known. The CDR3 region has the DNA TGTGCCAGCTCACCTTGGGACAGTATCGGCAATGAGCAGTTCTTC. Translating gives CASSPWDSIGNEQFF.